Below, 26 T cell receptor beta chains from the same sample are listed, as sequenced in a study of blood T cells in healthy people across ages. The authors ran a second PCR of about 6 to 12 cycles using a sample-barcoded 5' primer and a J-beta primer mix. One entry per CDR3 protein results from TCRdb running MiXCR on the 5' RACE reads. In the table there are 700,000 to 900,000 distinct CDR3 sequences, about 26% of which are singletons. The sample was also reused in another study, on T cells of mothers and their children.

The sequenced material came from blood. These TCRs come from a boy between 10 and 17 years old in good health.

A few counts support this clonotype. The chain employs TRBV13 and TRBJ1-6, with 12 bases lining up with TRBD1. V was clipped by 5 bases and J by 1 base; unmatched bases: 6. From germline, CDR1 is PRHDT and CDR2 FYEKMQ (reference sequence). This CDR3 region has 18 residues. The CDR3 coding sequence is TGTGCCAGCAGCCTGGGACAGGGGGCGATTTCCTATAATTCACCCCTCCACTTT. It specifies CASSLGQGAISYNSPLHF.

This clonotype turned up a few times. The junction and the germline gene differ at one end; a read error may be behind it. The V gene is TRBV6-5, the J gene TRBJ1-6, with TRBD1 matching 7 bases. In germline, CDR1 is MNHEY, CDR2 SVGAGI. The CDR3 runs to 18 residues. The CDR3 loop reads CASSYRGTVKSPNPPLHF. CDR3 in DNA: TGTGCCAGCAGTTACCGGGGGACAGTTAAGTCCCCTAATCCACCCCTCCACTTT.

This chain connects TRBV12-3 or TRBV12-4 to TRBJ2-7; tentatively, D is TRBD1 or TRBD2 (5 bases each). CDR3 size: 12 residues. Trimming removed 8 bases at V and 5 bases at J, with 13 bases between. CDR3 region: CASRGRSHEQYF. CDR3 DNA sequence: TGTGCCAGCCGGGGACGGAGTCACGAGCAGTACTTC.

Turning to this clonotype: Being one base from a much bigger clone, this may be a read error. DNA for the CDR3: TGTGCCAGCAGCTTATTTGGACAAGTCTACGAGCAGTACTTC. Amino acids: CASSLFGQVYEQYF. The chain links TRBV7-2 to TRBJ2-5, with D possibly being TRBD1 (5 bases). The last part of the DNA fits TRBJ2-7 better; the J call may be wrong. Germline values: CDR1 SGHTA, CDR2 FQGNSA. CDR3 length equals 14 residues.

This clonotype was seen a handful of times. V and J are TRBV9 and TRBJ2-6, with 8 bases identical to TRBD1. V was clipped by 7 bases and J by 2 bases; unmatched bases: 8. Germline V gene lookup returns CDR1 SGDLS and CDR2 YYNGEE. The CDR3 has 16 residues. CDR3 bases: TGTGCCAGCCGCCCGACAGGGGATGCTGGGGCCAACGTCCTGACTTTC. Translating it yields CASRPTGDAGANVLTF.

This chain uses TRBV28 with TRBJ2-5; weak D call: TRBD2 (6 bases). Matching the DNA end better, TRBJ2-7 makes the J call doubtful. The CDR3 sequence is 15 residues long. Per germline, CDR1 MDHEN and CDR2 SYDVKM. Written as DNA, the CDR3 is TGTGCCAGCAGTTCCAAAGGGAGGTTCGACTACGAGCAGTACTTC. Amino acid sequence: CASSSKGRFDYEQYF.

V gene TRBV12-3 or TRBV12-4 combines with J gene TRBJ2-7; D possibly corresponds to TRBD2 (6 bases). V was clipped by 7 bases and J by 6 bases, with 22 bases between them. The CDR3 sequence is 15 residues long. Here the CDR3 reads CASTLGGEIASEQYF. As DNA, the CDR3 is TGTGCCAGCACCCTGGGAGGAGAGATCGCCTCCGAGCAGTACTTC.

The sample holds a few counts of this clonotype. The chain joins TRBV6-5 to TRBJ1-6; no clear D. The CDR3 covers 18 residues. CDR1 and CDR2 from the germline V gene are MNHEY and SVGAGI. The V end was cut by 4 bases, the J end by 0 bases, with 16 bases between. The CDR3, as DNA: TGTGCCAGCAGTTCTGAACTAGACCGGAGCTCCTATAATTCACCCCTCCACTTT. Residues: CASSSELDRSSYNSPLHF.

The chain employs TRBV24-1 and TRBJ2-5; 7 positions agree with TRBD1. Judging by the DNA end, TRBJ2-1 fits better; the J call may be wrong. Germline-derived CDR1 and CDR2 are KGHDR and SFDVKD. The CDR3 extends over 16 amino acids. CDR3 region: CATSDPTGAPYNEQFF. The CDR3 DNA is TGTGCCACCAGTGACCCCACAGGGGCCCCCTACAATGAGCAGTTCTTC.

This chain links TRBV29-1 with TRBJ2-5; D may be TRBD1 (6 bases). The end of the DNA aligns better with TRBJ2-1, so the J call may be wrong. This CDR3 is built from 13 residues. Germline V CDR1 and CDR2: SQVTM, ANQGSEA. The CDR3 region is CSVVRTDFNEQFF. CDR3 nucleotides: TGCAGCGTTGTGAGGACAGACTTCAATGAGCAGTTCTTC.

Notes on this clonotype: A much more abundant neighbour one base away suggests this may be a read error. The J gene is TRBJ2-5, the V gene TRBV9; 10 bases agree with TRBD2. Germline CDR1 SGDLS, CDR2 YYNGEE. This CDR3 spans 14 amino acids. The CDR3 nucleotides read TGTGTCAGCAGCTCACGGACTAGCGGAGAGACCCAGTACTTC. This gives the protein CVSSSRTSGETQYF.

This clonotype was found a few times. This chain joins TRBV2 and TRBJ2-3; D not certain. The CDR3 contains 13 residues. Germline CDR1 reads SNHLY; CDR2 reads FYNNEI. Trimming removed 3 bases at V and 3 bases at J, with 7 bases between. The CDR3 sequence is CASSDYSTDTQYF. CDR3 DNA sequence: TGTGCCAGCAGTGACTACTCAACAGATACGCAGTATTTT.

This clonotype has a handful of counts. The CDR3 sequence is CASKPIASGGLSSYNEQFF. CDR3 DNA sequence: TGTGCCAGCAAACCTATCGCTAGCGGGGGGCTTAGCTCCTACAATGAGCAGTTCTTC. This chain links TRBV11-2 with TRBJ2-1; TRBD2 matches at 11 bases. This CDR3 spans 19 amino acids. Germline V gene sequence: CDR1 SGHAT, CDR2 FQNNGV. J was trimmed by 0 bases and V by 7 bases; bases with no gene match: 14.

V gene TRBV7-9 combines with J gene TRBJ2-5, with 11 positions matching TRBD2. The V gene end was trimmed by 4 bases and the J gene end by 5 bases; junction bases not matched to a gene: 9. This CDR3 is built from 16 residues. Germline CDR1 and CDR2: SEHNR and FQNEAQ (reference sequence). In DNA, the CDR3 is TGTGCCAGCAGCTCCCCGACTAGCGGGGTGGCTGAGACCCAGTACTTC. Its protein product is CASSSPTSGVAETQYF.

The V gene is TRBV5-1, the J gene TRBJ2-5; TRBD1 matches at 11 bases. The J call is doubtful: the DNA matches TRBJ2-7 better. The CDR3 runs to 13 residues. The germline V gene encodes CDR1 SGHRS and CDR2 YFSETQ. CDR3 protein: CASRRTGGHEQYF. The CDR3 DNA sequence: TGCGCCAGCAGAAGGACAGGGGGCCACGAGCAGTACTTC.

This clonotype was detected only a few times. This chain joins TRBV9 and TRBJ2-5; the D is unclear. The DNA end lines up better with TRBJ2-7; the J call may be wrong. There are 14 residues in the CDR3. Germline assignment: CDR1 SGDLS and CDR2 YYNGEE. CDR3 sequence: CASSVGDGYYEQYF. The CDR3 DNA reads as TGTGCCAGCAGCGTAGGTGACGGTTATTACGAGCAGTACTTC.

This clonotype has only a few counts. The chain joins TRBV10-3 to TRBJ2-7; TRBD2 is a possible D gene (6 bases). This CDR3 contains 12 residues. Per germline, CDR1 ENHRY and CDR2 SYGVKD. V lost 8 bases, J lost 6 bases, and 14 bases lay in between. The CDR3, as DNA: TGTGCCATCGCTGACCCGGGGGTCGAGCAGTACTTC. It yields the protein CAIADPGVEQYF.

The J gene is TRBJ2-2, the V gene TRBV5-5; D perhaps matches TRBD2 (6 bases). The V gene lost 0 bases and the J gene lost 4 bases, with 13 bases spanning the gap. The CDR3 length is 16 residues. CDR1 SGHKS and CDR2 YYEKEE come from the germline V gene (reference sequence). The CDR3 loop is CASSLAPAAGTGELFF. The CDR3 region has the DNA TGTGCCAGCAGCTTGGCTCCGGCAGCGGGCACCGGGGAGCTGTTTTTT.

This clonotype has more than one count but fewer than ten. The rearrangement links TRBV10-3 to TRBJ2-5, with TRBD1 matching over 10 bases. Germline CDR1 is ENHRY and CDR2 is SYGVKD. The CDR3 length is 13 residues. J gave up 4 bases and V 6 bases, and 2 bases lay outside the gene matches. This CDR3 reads CAIRGQGIETQYF. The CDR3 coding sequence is TGTGCCATCAGGGGACAGGGGATAGAGACCCAGTACTTC.

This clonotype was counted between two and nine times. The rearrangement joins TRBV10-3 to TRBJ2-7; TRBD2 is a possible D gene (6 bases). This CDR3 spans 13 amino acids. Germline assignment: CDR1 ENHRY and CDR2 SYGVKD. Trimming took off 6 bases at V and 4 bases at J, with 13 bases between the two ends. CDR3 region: CAISSGLGYEQYF. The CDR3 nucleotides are TGTGCCATCAGCAGCGGGCTTGGGTACGAGCAGTACTTC.

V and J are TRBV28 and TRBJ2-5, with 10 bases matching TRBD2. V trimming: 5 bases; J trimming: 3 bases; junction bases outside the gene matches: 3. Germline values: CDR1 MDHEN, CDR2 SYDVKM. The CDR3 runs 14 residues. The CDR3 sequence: CASSGTSAEETQYF. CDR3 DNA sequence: TGTGCCAGCAGTGGGACTAGCGCGGAAGAGACCCAGTACTTC.

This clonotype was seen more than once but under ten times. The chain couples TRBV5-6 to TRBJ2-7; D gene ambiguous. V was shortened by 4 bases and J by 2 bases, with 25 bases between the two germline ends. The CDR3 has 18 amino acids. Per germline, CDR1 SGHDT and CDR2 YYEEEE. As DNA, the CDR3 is TGTGCCAGCAGCCCCACCTTCGGTGGGGATCTCCTAGCCTACGAGCAGTACTTC. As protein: CASSPTFGGDLLAYEQYF. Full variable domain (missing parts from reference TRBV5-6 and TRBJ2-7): DAGVTQSPTHLIKTRGQQVTLRCSPKSGHDTVSWYQQALGQGPQFIFQYYEEEERQRGNFPDRFSGHQFPNYSSELNVNALLLGDSALYLCASSPTFGGDLLAYEQYFGPGTRLTVT.

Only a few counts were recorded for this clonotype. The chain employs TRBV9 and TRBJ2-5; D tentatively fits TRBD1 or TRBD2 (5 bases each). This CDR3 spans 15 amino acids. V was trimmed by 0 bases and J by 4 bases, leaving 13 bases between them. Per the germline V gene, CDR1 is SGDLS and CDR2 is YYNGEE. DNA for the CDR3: TGTGCCAGCAGCGTAGAGGGGAGATCAGCAGAGACCCAGTACTTC. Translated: CASSVEGRSAETQYF.

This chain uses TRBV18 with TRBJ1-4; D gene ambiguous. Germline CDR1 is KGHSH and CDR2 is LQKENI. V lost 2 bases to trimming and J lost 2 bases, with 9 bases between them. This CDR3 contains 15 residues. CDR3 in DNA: TGTGCCAGCTCACCATACCAGGAGACTAATGAAAAACTGTTTTTT. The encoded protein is CASSPYQETNEKLFF. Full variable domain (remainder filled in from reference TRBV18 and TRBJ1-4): NAGVMQNPRHLVRRRGQEARLRCSPMKGHSHVYWYRQLPEEGLKFMVYLQKENIIDESGMPKERFSAEFPKEGPSILRIQQVVRGDSAAYFCASSPYQETNEKLFFGSGTQLSVL.

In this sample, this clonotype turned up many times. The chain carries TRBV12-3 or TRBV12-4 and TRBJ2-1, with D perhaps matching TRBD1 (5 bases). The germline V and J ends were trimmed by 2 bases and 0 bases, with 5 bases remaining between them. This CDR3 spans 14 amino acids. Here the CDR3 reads CASSLTGSYNEQFF. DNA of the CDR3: TGTGCCAGCAGTTTAACAGGCTCCTACAATGAGCAGTTCTTC.

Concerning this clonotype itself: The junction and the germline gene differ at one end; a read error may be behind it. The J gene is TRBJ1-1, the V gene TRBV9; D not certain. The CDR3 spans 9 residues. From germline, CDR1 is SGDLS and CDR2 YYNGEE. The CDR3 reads CASSPQAPF. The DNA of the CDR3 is TGTGCCAGCAGCCCTCAAGCCCCTTTT.